In this sample, the clone carrying this T cell receptor beta chain turned up many times. What it binds is unknown. TCR beta CDR3 regions were amplified from RNA transcripts. First-round RT-PCR employed HTBI primers, with a second-round multiplex PCR after it. MiXCR, run by TCRdb on the multiplex PCR reads, gives a single entry per CDR3 protein. The sample lists roughly 400,000 distinct CDR3 sequences, about 16% seen once, with around 1.5% in the top ten. This sample was included in a study of Graves' ophthalmopathy and Graves' hyperthyroidism. Across the study: Peripheral blood sampling preceded any treatment and occurred at initial diagnosis. Points from the study as a whole: The model achieved about 70% sensitivity and less than 75% specificity for ophthalmopathy progression. Also, most clonotypes expanded in the thyroid above 0.001 frequency appeared in blood.

This CDR3 comprises 14 residues. In germline, CDR1 is DFQATT, CDR2 SNEGSKA (reference sequence). Trimming took 6 bases from V and 6 from J; bases not matched to a gene: 7. The sequence came from a young woman with Graves' ophthalmopathy. Material: peripheral blood. The chain has TRBV20-1 and TRBJ1-6, with 8 bases aligning to TRBD1. The CDR3 region is CSARRTGPNSPLHF. CDR3 DNA sequence: TGCAGTGCCCGGAGGACAGGGCCTAATTCACCCCTCCACTTT.